This note documents a single T cell receptor beta chain sequence. Its specificity is unknown. The entry originates in a study of blood T cells in healthy people across ages. Broader study findings: The study regarded diversity estimates from one million T cells as underestimates. Correlation between TCR beta diversity and naive T cell percentage was strong.

Primed by a sample-barcoded 5' primer and a J-beta primer mix, a second PCR proceeded for about 6 to 12 cycles. Tags on each cDNA molecule came from a template-switch adaptor with 12 random nucleotides. TCRdb reanalysed the 5' RACE reads using MiXCR and keeps one entry per CDR3 protein. The data hold hundreds of thousands of distinct CDR3 sequences, with 40% to 50% observed a single time. Looked up from germline, CDR1 is SGHRS and CDR2 is YFSETQ. This CDR3 is built from 15 residues. V was cut by 0 bases and J by 6 bases, with 16 bases left in between. The chain links TRBV5-1 to TRBJ2-7, with D unresolved. The TCR sequence derives from a man aged 80 or over in good health. The sequenced sample consisted of blood. CDR3 nucleotide sequence: TGCGCCAGCAGCTTGGACAGCTACGTTCCGGGCGAGCAGTACTTC. Protein product: CASSLDSYVPGEQYF. Together with reference TRBV5-1 and TRBJ2-7, the CDR3 gives the full variable domain: KAGVTQTPRYLIKTRGQQVTLSCSPISGHRSVSWYQQTPGQGLQFLFEYFSETQRNKGNFPGRFSGRQFSNSRSEMNVSTLELGDSALYLCASSLDSYVPGEQYFGPGTRLTVT.